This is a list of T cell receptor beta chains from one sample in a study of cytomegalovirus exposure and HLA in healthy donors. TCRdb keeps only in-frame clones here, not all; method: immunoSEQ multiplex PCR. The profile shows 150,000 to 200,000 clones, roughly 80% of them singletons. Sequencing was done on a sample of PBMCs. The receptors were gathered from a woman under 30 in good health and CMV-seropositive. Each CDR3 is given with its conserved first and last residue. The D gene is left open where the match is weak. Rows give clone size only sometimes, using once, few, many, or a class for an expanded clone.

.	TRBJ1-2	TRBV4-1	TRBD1	CASSQHSTGGRYGYTF	TGCGCCAGCAGCCAGCACTCTACAGGGGGCAGATACGGCTACACCTTC
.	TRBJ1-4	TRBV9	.	CASSSTSGTVNEKLFF	TGTGCCAGCAGCTCGACTTCTGGGACTGTCAATGAAAAACTGTTTTTT
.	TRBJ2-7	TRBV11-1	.	CASSLAQGLEQYF	TGTGCCAGCAGCTTAGCGCAGGGGCTCGAGCAGTACTTC
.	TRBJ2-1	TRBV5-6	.	CASSLASFGLNEQFF	TGTGCCAGCAGCTTGGCCTCCTTCGGGTTGAATGAGCAGTTCTTC
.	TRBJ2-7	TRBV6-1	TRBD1	CASSAGTGAYEQYF	TGTGCCAGCAGCGCCGGGACAGGGGCCTACGAGCAGTACTTC
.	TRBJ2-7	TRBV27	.	CASSPRTAVPYEQYF	TGTGCCAGCAGTCCCCGGACAGCGGTCCCCTACGAGCAGTACTTC
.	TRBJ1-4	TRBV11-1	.	CASSLSTGGSEKLFF	TGTGCCAGCAGCTTATCGACGGGGGGCAGTGAAAAACTGTTTTTT
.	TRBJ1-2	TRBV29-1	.	CSVVTEPYGYTF	TGCAGCGTTGTAACAGAGCCCTATGGCTACACCTTC
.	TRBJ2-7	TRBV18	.	CASSPTRSYEQYF	TGTGCCAGCTCACCCACGCGTAGCTACGAGCAGTACTTC
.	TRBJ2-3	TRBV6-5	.	CASRVTIADTQYF	TGTGCCAGCAGGGTTACTATTGCAGATACGCAGTATTTT
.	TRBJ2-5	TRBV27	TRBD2	CASSSRLAGFGETQYF	TGTGCCAGCAGTTCCAGACTAGCGGGGTTTGGAGAGACCCAGTACTTC
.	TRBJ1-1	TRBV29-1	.	CSVERTWGEGGNTEAFF	TGCAGCGTTGAAAGGACGTGGGGTGAGGGAGGGAACACTGAAGCTTTCTTT
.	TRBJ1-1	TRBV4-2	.	CASSRPEVGFENTEAFF	TGTGCCAGCAGCCGACCGGAGGTGGGCTTCGAGAACACTGAAGCTTTCTTT
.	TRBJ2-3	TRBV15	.	CATSRSQGRADTQYF	TGTGCCACCAGCAGATCACAGGGTAGGGCAGATACGCAGTATTTT
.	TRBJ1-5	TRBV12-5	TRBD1	CASGLVSRGLRYSNQPQHF	TGTGCTAGTGGTTTGGTATCCAGGGGGCTGAGGTATAGCAATCAGCCCCAGCATTTT
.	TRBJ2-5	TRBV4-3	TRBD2	CASSRAWPSGPQETQYF	TGCGCCAGCAGCCGCGCCTGGCCTAGCGGACCCCAAGAGACCCAGTACTTC
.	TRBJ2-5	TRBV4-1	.	CASSLEGGGAQETQYF	TGCGCCAGCAGCCTAGAGGGTGGGGGGGCCCAAGAGACCCAGTACTTC
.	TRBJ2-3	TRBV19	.	CASSDPPSDTDTQYF	TGTGCCAGTAGTGACCCACCTAGCGACACAGATACGCAGTATTTT
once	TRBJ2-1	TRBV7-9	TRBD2	CASSSATSGGAREQFF	TGTGCCAGCAGCTCGGCGACTAGCGGGGGGGCCCGGGAGCAGTTCTTC
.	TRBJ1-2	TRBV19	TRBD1	CASSPSTGGLYGYTF	TGTGCCAGTAGTCCGTCGACAGGGGGCCTCTATGGCTACACCTTC
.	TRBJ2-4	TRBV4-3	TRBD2	CASSQISGGAGNIQYF	TGCGCCAGCAGCCAAATTAGCGGGGGGGCTGGGAACATTCAGTACTTC
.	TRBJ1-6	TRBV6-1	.	CASVTGKSPLHF	TGTGCCAGCGTTACAGGGAAGTCACCCCTCCACTTT
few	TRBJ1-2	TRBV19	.	CASVTAGGYTF	TGTGCCAGTGTGACTGCGGGCGGCTACACCTTC
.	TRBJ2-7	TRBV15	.	CATSPRTTLEQYF	TGTGCCACCAGCCCGCGGACTACCCTCGAGCAGTACTTC